This TCR beta chain is from a study of blood T cells in healthy people across ages. Donors were systemically healthy Caucasian individuals from Russia aged 6 to 90 years. Only a few counts were recorded for this clonotype. Primed by a sample-barcoded 5' primer and a J-beta primer mix, a second PCR proceeded for about 7 to 11 cycles. TCRdb reprocessed the 5' RACE reads via MiXCR and lists one record per CDR3 protein. Of over 1,500,000 distinct CDR3 sequences in the sample, about 39% were seen once. CDR3 length equals 12 residues. V shed 5 bases and J shed 5 bases, with 7 bases lying between them. Per the germline V gene, CDR1 is MDHEN and CDR2 is SYDVKM.

The chain combines TRBV28 with TRBJ2-1; no firm D call. Input material: blood. The TCR comes from a human donor in good health. The CDR3 nucleotides are TGTGCCAGCAGTGAACCGGACAATGAGCAGTTCTTC. Its translation is CASSEPDNEQFF.